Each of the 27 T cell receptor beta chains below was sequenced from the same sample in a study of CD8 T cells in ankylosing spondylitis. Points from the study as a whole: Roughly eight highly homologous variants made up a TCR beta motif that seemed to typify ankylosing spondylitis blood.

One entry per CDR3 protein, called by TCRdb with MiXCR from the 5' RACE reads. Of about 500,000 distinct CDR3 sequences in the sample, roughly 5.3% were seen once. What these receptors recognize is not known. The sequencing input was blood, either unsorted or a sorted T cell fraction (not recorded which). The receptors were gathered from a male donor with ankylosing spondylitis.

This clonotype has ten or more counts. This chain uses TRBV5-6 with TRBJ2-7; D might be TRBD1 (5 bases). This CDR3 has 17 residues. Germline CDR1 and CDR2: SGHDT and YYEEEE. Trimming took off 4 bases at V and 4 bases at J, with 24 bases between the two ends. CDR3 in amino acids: CASSLHGPSSRQYEQYF. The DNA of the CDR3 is TGTGCCAGCAGCCTACACGGACCATCCTCTCGACAGTACGAGCAGTACTTC.

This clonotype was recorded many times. CDR3 sequence reads: CASSVLYRGPYEQYF. The CDR3 DNA reads as TGTGCCAGCAGCGTTCTGTACAGGGGCCCCTACGAGCAGTACTTC. The chain recombines TRBV9 with TRBJ2-7; 7 nucleotides agree with TRBD1. CDR3 length equals 15 residues. The germline gives CDR1 SGDLS, CDR2 YYNGEE. J gave up 2 bases and V 2 bases, and 7 bases lay outside the gene matches.

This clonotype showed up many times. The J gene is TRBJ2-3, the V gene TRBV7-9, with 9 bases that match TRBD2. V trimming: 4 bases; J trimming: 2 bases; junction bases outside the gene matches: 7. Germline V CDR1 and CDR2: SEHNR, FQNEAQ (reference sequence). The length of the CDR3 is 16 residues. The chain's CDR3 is CASSSGLATFTDTQYF. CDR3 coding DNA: TGTGCCAGCAGCTCTGGACTAGCGACTTTCACAGATACGCAGTATTTT. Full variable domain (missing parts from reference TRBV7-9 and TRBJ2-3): DTGVSQNPRHKITKRGQNVTFRCDPISEHNRLYWYRQTLGQGPEFLTYFQNEAQLEKSRLLSDRFSAERPKGSFSTLEIQRTEQGDSAMYLCASSSGLATFTDTQYFGPGTRLTVL.

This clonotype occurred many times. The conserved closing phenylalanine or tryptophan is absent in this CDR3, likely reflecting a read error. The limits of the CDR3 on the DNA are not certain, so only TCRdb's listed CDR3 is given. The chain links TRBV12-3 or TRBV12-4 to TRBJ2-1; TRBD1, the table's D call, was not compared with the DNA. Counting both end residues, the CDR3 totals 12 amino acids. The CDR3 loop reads CASSPNAGPLIP.

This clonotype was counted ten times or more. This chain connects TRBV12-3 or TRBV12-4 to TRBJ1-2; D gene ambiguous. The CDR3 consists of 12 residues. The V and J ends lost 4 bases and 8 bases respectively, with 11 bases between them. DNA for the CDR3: TGTGCCAGCAGTTCAGGCCCGCGGGGCTACACCTTC. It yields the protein CASSSGPRGYTF.

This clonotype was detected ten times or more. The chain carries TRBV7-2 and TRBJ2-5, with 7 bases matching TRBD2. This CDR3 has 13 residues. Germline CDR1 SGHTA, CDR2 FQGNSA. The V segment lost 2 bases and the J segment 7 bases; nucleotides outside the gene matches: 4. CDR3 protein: CASSLRGGGTQYF. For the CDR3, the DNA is TGTGCCAGCAGCTTAAGGGGCGGGGGGACCCAGTACTTC.

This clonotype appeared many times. The CDR3 sequence: CASSLGFGSPLHF. CDR3 nucleotides: TGTGCCAGCAGCTTAGGTTTCGGTTCACCCCTCCACTTT. V is TRBV7-2 and J is TRBJ1-6; D not certain. The V end was cut by 1 base, the J end by 9 bases, with 7 bases between. In germline, CDR1 is SGHTA, CDR2 FQGNSA. This CDR3 has 13 amino acids.

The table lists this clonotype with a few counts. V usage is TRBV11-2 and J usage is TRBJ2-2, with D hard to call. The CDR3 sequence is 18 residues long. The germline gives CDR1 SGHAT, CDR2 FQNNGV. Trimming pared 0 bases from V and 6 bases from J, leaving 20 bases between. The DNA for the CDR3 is TGTGCCAGCAGCTTAGAATCCGGTAGCCCGGATGGGGCCGGGGAGCTGTTTTTT. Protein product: CASSLESGSPDGAGELFF.

CDR3 sequence reads: CASRLQGENYGYTF. In DNA, the CDR3 is TGTGCCAGCAGACTTCAGGGGGAGAACTATGGCTACACCTTC. This chain connects TRBV6-2 or TRBV6-3 to TRBJ1-2, with 7 nucleotides matching TRBD1. Germline values: CDR1 MNHEY, CDR2 SVGEGT. V shed 6 bases, J shed 2 bases, and the junction held 6 bases outside the gene matches. The CDR3 extends over 14 amino acids.

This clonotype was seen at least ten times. The CDR3 is CSASDRLASTDTQYF. The CDR3 nucleotides are TGCAGTGCTTCCGACCGACTCGCTAGCACAGATACGCAGTATTTT. V and J are TRBV20-1 and TRBJ2-3; D gene ambiguous. The CDR3 sequence is 15 residues long. Germline-derived CDR1 and CDR2 are DFQATT and SNEGSKA (reference sequence). Trimming shortened V by 5 bases and J by 0 bases, and 15 bases separated the two germline ends.

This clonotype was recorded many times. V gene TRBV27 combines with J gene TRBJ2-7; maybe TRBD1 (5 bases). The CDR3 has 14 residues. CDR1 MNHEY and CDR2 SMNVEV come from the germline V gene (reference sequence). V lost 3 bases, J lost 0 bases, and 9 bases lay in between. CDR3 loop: CASSFARDSYEQYF. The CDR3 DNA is TGTGCCAGCAGTTTCGCCAGGGACTCCTACGAGCAGTACTTC.

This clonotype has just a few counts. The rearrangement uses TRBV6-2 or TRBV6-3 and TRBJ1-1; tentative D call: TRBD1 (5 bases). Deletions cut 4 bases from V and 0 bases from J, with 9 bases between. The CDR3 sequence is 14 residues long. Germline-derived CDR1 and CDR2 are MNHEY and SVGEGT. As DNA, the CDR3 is TGTGCCAGCAGTTGGGACCCGATGAACACTGAAGCTTTCTTT. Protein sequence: CASSWDPMNTEAFF.

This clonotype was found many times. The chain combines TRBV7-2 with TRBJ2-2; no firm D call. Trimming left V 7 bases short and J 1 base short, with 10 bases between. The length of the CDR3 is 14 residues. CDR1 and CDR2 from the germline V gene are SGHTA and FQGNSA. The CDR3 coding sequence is TGTGCCAGCACCCGTCCCGGGAACACCGGGGAGCTGTTTTTT. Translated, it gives CASTRPGNTGELFF.

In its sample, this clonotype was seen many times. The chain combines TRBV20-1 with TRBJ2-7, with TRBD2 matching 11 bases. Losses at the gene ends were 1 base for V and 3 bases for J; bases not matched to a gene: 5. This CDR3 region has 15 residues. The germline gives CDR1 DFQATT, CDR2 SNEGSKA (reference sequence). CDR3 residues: CSARAATSGGYEQYF. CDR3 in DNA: TGCAGTGCTAGAGCGGCAACTAGCGGGGGCTACGAGCAGTACTTC.

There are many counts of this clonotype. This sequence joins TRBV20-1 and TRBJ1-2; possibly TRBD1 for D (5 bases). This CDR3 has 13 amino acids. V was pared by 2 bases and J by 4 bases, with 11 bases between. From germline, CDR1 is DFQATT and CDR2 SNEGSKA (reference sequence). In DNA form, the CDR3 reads TGCAGTGCTAGATCGTCGGGGGGCTATGGCTACACCTTC. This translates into CSARSSGGYGYTF.

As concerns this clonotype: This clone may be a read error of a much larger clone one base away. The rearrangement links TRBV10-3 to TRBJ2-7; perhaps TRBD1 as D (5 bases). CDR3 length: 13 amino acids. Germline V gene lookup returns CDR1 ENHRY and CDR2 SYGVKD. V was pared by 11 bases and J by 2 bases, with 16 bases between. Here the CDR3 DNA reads TGTGCCTCCAGGGATGGCGGAGCCTACGAGCAGTACTTC. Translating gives CASRDGGAYEQYF.

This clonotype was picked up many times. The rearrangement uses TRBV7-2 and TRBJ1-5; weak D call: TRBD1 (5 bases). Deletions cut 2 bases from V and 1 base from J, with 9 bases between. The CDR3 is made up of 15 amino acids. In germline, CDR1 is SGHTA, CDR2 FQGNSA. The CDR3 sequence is CASSLWDGSNQPQHF. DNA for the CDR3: TGTGCCAGCAGCTTATGGGACGGGAGCAATCAGCCCCAGCATTTT.

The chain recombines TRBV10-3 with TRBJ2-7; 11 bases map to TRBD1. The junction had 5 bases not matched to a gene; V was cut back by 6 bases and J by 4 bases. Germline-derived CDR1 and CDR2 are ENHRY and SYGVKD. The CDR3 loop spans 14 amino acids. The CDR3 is CAISAGTGGYEQYF. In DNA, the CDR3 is TGTGCCATCAGCGCCGGGACAGGGGGGTACGAGCAGTACTTC.

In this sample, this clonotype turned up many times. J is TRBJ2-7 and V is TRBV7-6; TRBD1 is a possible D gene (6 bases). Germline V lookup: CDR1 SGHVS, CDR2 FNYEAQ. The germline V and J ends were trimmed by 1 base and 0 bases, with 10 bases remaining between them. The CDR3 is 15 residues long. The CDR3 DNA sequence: TGTGCCAGCAGCTTAGACGAAGGGGGCTCCTACGAGCAGTACTTC. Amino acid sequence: CASSLDEGGSYEQYF. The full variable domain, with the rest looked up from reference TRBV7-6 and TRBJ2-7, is GAGVSQSPRYKVTKRGQDVALRCDPISGHVSLYWYRQALGQGPEFLTYFNYEAQQDKSGLPNDRFSAERPEGSISTLTIQRTEQRDSAMYRCASSLDEGGSYEQYFGPGTRLTVT.

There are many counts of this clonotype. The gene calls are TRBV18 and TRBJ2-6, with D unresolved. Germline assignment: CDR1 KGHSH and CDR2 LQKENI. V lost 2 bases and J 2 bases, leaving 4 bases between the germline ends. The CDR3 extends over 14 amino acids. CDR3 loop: CASSPGAGANVLTF. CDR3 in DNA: TGTGCCAGCTCACCAGGGGCTGGGGCCAACGTCCTGACTTTC.

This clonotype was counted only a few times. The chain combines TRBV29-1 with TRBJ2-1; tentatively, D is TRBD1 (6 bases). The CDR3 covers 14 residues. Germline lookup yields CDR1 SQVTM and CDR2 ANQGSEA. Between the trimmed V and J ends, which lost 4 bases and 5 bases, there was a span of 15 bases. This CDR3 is CSVVDTGLDNEQFF. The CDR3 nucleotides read TGCAGCGTTGTGGATACAGGGTTGGACAATGAGCAGTTCTTC.

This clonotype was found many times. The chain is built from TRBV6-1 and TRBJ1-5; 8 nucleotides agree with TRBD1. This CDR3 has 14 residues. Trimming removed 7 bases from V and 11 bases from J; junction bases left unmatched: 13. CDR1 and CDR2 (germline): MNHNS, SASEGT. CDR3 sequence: CASTGQGPSQAQHF. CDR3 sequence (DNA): TGTGCCAGCACCGGACAGGGACCTAGTCAAGCCCAGCATTTT.

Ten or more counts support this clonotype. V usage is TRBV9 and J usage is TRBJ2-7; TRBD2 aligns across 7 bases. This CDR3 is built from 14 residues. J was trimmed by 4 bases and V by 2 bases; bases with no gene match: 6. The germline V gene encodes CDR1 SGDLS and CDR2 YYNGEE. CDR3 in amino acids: CASSVQTSSYEQYF. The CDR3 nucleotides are TGTGCCAGCAGCGTCCAGACTAGCAGTTACGAGCAGTACTTC.

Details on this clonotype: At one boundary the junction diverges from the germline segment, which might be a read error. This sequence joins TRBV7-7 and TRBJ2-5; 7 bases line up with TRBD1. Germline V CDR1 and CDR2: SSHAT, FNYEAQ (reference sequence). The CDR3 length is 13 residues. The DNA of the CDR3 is TGTGCTAGCAGCATGGACAGGCAAGAGACCCAGTACTTC. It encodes CASSMDRQETQYF.

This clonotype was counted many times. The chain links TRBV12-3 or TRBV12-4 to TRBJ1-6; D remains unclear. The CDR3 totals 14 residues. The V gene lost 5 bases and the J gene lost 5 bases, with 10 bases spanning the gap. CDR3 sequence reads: CASSNSEHNSPLHF. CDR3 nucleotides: TGTGCCAGCAGTAACAGTGAACATAATTCACCCCTCCACTTT.

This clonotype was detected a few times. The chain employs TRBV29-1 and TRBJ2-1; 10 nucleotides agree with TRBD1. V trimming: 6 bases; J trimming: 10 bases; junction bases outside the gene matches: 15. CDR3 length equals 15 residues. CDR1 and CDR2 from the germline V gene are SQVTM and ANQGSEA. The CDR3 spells CSVAAGTGAGGEQFF. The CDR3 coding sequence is TGCAGCGTGGCGGCAGGGACAGGGGCCGGGGGGGAGCAGTTCTTC.

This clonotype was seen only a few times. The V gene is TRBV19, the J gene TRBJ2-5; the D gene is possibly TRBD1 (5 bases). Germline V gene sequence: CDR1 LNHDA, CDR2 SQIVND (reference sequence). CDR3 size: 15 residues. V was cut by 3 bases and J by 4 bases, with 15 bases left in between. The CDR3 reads CASSIGQPGRETQYF. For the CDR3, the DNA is TGTGCCAGTAGTATCGGACAACCTGGACGAGAGACCCAGTACTTC.